This T cell receptor (beta chain) was profiled in a study of post-analysis software for immune sequencing data. Overall study findings and caveats: Roughly 5 TRBV segments (TRBV5-6, TRBV5-1 and TRBV20-1 among them) occurred more frequently in patients than in controls.

The length of the CDR3 is 13 residues. The V gene end was trimmed by 4 bases and the J gene end by 5 bases; junction bases not matched to a gene: 5. Germline values: CDR1 DFQATT, CDR2 SNEGSKA (reference sequence). Each TCR beta cDNA library carried unique molecular identifiers. Using its own MiXCR run on the PCR reads, TCRdb lists one record per CDR3 protein. The sample lists some 800,000 distinct CDR3 sequences, 46% occurring once. A note on this clonotype: What it recognizes is unknown.

The V gene is TRBV20-1, the J gene TRBJ2-7; 10 positions agree with TRBD2. Sequencing used blood. This receptor was identified in a girl between 5 and 17 years old with multiple sclerosis. The CDR3 DNA reads as TGCAGTGCTACTGGGACTAGCGTGGACGAGCAGTACTTC. Its translation is CSATGTSVDEQYF.